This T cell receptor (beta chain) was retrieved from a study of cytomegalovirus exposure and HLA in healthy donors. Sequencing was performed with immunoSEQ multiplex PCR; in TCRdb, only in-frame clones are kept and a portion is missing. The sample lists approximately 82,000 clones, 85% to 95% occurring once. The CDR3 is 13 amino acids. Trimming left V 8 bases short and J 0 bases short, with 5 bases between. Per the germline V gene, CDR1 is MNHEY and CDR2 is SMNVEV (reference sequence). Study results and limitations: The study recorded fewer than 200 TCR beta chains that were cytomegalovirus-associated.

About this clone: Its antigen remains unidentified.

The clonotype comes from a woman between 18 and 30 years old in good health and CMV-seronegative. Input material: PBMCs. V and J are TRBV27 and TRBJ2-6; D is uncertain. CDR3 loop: CASYSSGANVLTF. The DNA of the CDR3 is TGTGCCAGCTACAGCTCTGGGGCCAACGTCCTGACTTTC. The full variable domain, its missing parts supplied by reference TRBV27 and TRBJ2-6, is EAQVTQNPRYLITVTGKKLTVTCSQNMNHEYMSWYRQDPGLGLRQIYYSMNVEVTDKGDVPEGYKVSRKEKRNFPLILESPSPNQTSLYFCASYSSGANVLTFGAGSRLTVL.